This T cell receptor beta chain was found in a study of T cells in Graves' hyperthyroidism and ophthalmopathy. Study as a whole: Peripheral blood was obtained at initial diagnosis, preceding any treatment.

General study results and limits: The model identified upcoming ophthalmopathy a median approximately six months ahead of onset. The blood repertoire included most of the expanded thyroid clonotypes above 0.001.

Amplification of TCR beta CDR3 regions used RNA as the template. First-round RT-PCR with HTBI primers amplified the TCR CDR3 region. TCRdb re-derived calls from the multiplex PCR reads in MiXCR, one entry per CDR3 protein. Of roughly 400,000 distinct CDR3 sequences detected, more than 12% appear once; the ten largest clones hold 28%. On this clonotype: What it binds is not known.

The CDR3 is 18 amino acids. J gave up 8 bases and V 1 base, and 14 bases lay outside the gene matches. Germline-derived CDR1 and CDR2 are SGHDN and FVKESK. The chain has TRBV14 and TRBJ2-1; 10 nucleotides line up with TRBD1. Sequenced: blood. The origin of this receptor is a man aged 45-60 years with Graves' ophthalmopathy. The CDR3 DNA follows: TGTGCCAGCAGCCAAGTGCCTCCGGGGACAGGGGTTCATCATGAGCAGTTCTTC. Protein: CASSQVPPGTGVHHEQFF. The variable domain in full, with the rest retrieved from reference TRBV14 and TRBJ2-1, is EAGVTQFPSHSVIEKGQTVTLRCDPISGHDNLYWYRRVMGKEIKFLLHFVKESKQDESGMPNNRFLAERTGGTYSTLKVQPAELEDSGVYFCASSQVPPGTGVHHEQFFGPGTRLTVL.